This record looks at one TCR beta chain sequence and its context. Its antigen is unknown. The CDR3 totals 15 residues. J gave up 2 bases and V 3 bases, and 2 bases lay outside the gene matches. Germline CDR1 is MRHNA and CDR2 is SNTAGT. The PCR made use of 60 Vbeta and 13 Jbeta primers. Profiled with immunoSEQ multiplex PCR; TCRdb holds only in-frame clones, not every one. The sample yields roughly 180,000 clones, more than 65% seen once. This sample is part of a study of cytomegalovirus exposure and HLA in healthy donors. Whole-study results and caveats: Analyzed later, association rates of TCRs varied across HLA loci, with DRB1 most and HLA-C fewest. Accurate prediction of most subjects' HLA-A and HLA-B alleles from TCR beta sequences was reported.

The clonotype comes from a man aged 25 to 40 in good health and CMV-seronegative. V usage is TRBV6-4 and J usage is TRBJ2-1; 9 bases match TRBD2. What was sequenced was PBMCs. CDR3 nucleotide sequence: TGTGCCAGCAGTGAAGCTAGCGGGACCTACAATGAGCAGTTCTTC. Amino acids: CASSEASGTYNEQFF.